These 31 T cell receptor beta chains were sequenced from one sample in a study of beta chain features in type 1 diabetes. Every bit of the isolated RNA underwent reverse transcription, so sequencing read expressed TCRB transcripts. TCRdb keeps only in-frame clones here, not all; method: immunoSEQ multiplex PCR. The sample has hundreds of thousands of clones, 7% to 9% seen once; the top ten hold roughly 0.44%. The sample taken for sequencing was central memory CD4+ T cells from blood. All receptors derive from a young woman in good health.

DNA of the CDR3: TGTGCCAGCAGCGTACTATCTAGCGGGTTCTTC. Residues: CASSVLSSGFF. The chain joins TRBV9 to TRBJ2-1; 7 nucleotides align to TRBD2. The CDR3 extends over 11 amino acids. Germline CDR1 is SGDLS and CDR2 is YYNGEE. V trimming: 1 base; J trimming: 15 bases; junction bases outside the gene matches: 4.

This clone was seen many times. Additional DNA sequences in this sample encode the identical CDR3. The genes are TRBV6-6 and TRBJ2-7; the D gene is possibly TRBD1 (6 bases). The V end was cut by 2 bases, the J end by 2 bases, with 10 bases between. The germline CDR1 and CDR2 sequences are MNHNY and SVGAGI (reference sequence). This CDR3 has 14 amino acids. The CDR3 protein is CASSYSQGPYEQYF. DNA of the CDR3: TGTGCCAGCAGTTACAGTCAGGGGCCCTACGAGCAGTACTTC.

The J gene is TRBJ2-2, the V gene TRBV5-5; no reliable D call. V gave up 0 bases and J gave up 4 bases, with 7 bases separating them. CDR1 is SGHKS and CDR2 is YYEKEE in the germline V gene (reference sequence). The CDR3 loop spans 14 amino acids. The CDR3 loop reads CASSLEVGTGELFF. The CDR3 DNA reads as TGTGCCAGCAGCTTGGAAGTCGGCACCGGGGAGCTGTTTTTT. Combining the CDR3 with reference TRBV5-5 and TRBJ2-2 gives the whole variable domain DAGVTQSPTHLIKTRGQQVTLRCSPISGHKSVSWYQQVLGQGPQFIFQYYEKEERGRGNFPDRFSARQFPNYSSELNVNALLLGDSALYLCASSLEVGTGELFFGEGSRLTVL.

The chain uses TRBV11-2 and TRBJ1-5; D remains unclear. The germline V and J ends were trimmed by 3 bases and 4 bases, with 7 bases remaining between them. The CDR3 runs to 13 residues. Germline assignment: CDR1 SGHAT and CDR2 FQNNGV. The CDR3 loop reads CASSLSLNQPQHF. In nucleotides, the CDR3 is TGTGCCAGCAGCTTGAGCTTAAATCAGCCCCAGCATTTT.

In nucleotides, the CDR3 is TGTGCCAGCAGCTTAGACGGCCAGAACACTGAAGCTTTCTTT. Amino acids: CASSLDGQNTEAFF. This rearrangement joins TRBV7-2 to TRBJ1-1; D call uncertain. V shed 1 base and J shed 1 base, with 7 bases lying between them. This CDR3 has 14 amino acids. Germline loops: CDR1 SGHTA, CDR2 FQGNSA. Supplemented by reference TRBV7-2 and TRBJ1-1, the full variable domain reads GAGVSQSPSNKVTEKGKDVELRCDPISGHTALYWYRQSLGQGLEFLIYFQGNSAPDKSGLPSDRFSAERTGGSVSTLTIQRTQQEDSAVYLCASSLDGQNTEAFFGQGTRLTVV.

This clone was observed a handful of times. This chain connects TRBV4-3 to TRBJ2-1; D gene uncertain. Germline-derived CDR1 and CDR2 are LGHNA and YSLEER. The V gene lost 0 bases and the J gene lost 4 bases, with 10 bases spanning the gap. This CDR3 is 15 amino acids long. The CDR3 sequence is CASSQDWRMYNEQFF. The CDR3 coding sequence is TGCGCCAGCAGCCAAGATTGGCGGATGTACAATGAGCAGTTCTTC.

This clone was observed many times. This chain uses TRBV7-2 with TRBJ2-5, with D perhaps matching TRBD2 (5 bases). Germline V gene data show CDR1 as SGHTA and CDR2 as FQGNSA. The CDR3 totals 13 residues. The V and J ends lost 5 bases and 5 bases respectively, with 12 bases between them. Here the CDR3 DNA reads TGTGCCAGCAGCCCTGAGAGGAGGGAGACCCAGTACTTC. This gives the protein CASSPERRETQYF.

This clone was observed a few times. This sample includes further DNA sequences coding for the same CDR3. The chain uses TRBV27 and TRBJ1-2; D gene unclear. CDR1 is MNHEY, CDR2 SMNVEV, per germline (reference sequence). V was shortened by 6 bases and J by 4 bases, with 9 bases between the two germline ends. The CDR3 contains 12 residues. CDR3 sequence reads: CASRRTGYGYTF. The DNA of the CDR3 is TGTGCCAGCAGGCGGACGGGCTATGGCTACACCTTC.

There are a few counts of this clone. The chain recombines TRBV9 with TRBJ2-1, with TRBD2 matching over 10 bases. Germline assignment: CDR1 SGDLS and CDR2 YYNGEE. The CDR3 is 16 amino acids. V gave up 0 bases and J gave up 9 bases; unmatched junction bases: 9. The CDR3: CASSVGLAGEAGEQFF. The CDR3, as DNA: TGTGCCAGCAGCGTAGGGCTAGCGGGAGAGGCGGGTGAGCAGTTCTTC.

The CDR3 loop reads CASSRTVLAESFF. CDR3 nucleotide sequence: TGTGCCAGCAGTCGGACGGTTCTAGCGGAATCCTTCTTC. J is TRBJ2-1 and V is TRBV6-6; 7 bases are shared with TRBD2. Germline assignment: CDR1 MNHNY and CDR2 SVGAGI (reference sequence). V lost 5 bases and J lost 16; bases outside the gene matches: 14. The CDR3 totals 13 residues.

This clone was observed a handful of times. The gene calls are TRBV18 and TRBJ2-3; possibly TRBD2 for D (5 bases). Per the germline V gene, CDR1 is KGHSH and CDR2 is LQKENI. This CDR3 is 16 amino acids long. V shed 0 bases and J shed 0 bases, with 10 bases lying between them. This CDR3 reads CASSPPSGVSTDTQYF. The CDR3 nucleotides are TGTGCCAGCTCACCACCGAGCGGTGTAAGCACAGATACGCAGTATTTT.

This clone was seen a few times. The CDR3 sequence is CASSSSWTAKYEQYF. In nucleotides, the CDR3 is TGTGCCAGCAGTTCCTCCTGGACAGCCAAATACGAGCAGTACTTC. The rearrangement uses TRBV6-5 and TRBJ2-7, with a tentative D call TRBD1 (6 bases). V was clipped by 4 bases and J by 4 bases, with 17 bases between them. The germline V gene encodes CDR1 MNHEY and CDR2 SVGAGI. This CDR3 region has 15 residues.

The DNA for the CDR3 is TGTGCCAGCAGCCAAGCGGGAGAGAACACCGGGGAGCTGTTTTTT. Amino acid sequence: CASSQAGENTGELFF. This chain joins TRBV5-4 and TRBJ2-2; TRBD2 matches 8 bases. V was pared by 4 bases and J by 1 base, with 3 bases of the junction left unmatched. The CDR3 is 15 amino acids. Per germline, CDR1 SGHNT and CDR2 YYREEE (reference sequence). Drawing the rest from reference TRBV5-4 and TRBJ2-2, the complete variable domain is ETGVTQSPTHLIKTRGQQVTLRCSSQSGHNTVSWYQQALGQGPQFIFQYYREEENGRGNFPPRFSGLQFPNYSSELNVNALELDDSALYLCASSQAGENTGELFFGEGSRLTVL.

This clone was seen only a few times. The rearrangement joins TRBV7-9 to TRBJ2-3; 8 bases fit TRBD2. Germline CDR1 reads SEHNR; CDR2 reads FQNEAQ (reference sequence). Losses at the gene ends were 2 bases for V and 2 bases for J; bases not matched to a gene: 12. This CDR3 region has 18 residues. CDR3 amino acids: CASSLQAGVTPATDTQYF. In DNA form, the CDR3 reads TGTGCCAGCAGCTTACAAGCGGGAGTGACGCCTGCCACAGATACGCAGTATTTT. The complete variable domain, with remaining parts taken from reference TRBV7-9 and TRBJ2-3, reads DTGVSQNPRHKITKRGQNVTFRCDPISEHNRLYWYRQTLGQGPEFLTYFQNEAQLEKSRLLSDRFSAERPKGSFSTLEIQRTEQGDSAMYLCASSLQAGVTPATDTQYFGPGTRLTVL.

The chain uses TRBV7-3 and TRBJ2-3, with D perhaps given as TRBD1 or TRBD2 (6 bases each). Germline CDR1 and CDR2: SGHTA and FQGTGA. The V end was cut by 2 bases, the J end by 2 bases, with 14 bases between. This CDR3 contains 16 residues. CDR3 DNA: TGTGCCAGCAGCTTAGGAGGGGGTGGTGTCACAGATACGCAGTATTTT. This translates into CASSLGGGGVTDTQYF.

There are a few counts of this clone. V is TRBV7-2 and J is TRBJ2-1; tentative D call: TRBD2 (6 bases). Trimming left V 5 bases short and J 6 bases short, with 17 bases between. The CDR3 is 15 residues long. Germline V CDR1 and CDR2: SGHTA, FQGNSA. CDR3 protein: CASSPGRGMGNEQFF. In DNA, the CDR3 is TGTGCCAGCAGCCCCGGACGGGGGATGGGCAATGAGCAGTTCTTC.

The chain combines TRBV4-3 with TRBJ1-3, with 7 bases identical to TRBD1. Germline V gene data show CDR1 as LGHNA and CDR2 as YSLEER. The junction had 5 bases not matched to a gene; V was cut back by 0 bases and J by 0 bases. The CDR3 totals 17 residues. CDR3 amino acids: CASSQESQGDSGNTIYF. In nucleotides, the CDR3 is TGCGCCAGCAGCCAAGAGAGTCAGGGGGACTCTGGAAACACCATATATTTT.

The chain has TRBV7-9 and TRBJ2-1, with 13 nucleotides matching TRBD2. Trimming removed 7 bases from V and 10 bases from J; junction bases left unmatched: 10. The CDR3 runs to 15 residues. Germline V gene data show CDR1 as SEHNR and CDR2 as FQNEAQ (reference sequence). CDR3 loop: CASTKTSGRANEQFF. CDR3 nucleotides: TGTGCCAGCACCAAAACTAGCGGGAGGGCCAACGAGCAGTTCTTC.

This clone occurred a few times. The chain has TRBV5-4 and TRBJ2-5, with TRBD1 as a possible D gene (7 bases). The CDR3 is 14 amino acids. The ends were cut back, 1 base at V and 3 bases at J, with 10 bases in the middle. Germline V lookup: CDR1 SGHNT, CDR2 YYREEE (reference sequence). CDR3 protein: CASSLQGGKETQYF. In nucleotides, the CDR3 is TGTGCCAGCAGCTTGCAGGGGGGTAAAGAGACCCAGTACTTC.

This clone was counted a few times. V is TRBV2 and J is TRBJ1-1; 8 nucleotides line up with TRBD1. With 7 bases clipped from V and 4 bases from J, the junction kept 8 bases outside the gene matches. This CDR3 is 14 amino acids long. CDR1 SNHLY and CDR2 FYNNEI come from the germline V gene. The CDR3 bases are TGTGCCAGCAAAAATCAGGGGGCCAGCACTGAAGCTTTCTTT. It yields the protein CASKNQGASTEAFF. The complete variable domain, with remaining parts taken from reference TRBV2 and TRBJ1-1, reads EPEVTQTPSHQVTQMGQEVILRCVPISNHLYFYWYRQILGQKVEFLVSFYNNEISEKSEIFDDQFSVERPDGSNFTLKIRSTKLEDSAMYFCASKNQGASTEAFFGQGTRLTVV.

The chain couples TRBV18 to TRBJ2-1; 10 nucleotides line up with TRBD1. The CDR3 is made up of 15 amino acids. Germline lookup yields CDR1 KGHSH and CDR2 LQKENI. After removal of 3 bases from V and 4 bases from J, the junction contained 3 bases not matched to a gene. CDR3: CASSPDRGPYNEQFF. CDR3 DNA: TGTGCCAGCTCACCCGACAGGGGGCCTTACAATGAGCAGTTCTTC.

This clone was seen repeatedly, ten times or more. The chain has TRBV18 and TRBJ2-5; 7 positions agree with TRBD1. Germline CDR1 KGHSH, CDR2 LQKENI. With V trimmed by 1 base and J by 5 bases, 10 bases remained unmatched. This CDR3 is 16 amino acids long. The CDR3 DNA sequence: TGTGCCAGCTCACCACGACTGCAGGGGGTAGCGGAGACCCAGTACTTC. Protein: CASSPRLQGVAETQYF.

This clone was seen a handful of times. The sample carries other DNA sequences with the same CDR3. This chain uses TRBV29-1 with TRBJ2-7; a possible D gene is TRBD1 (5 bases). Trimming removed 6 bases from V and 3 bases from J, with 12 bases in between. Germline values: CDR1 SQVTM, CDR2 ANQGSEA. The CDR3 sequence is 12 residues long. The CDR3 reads CSVADSNYEQYF. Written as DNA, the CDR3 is TGCAGCGTCGCCGACAGCAACTACGAGCAGTACTTC.

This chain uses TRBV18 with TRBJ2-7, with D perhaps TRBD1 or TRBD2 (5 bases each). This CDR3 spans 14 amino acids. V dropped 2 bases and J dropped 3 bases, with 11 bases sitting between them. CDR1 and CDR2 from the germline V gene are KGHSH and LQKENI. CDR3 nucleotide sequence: TGTGCCAGCTCACCATGGGCAGGGAGCTACGAGCAGTACTTC. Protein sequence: CASSPWAGSYEQYF.

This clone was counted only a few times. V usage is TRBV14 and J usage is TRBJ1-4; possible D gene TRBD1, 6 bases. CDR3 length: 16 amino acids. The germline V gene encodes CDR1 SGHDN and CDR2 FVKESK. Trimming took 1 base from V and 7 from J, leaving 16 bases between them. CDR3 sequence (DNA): TGTGCCAGCAGCCAAGGGCTGGGGGGCTCTTTTGAAAAACTGTTTTTT. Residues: CASSQGLGGSFEKLFF. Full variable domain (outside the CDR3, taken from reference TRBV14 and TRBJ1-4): EAGVTQFPSHSVIEKGQTVTLRCDPISGHDNLYWYRRVMGKEIKFLLHFVKESKQDESGMPNNRFLAERTGGTYSTLKVQPAELEDSGVYFCASSQGLGGSFEKLFFGSGTQLSVL.

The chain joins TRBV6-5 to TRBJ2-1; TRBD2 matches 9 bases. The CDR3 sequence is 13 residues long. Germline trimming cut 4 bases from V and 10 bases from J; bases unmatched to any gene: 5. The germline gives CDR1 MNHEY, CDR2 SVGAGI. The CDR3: CASSLAGVREQFF. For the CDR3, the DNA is TGTGCCAGCAGTTTAGCGGGAGTACGCGAGCAGTTCTTC.

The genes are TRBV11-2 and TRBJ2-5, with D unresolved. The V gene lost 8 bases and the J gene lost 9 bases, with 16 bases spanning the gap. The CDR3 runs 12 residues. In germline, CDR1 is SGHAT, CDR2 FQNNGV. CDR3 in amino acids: CASGLTGPSQYF. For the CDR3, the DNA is TGTGCCAGCGGTCTAACGGGCCCCTCCCAGTACTTC.

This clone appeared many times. In DNA, the CDR3 is TGTGCCAGTATCCCGGACAGTAGCTACGAGCAGTACTTC. Protein sequence: CASIPDSSYEQYF. The gene calls are TRBV19 and TRBJ2-7; TRBD1 is a possible D gene (6 bases). CDR1 is LNHDA, CDR2 SQIVND, per germline (reference sequence). V dropped 7 bases and J dropped 3 bases, with 13 bases sitting between them. This CDR3 spans 13 amino acids.

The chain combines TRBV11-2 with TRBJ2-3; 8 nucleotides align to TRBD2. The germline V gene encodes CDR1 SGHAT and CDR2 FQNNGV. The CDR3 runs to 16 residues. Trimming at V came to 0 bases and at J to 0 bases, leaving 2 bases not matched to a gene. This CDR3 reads CASSLDLAGSTDTQYF. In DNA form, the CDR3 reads TGTGCCAGCAGCTTAGATCTAGCGGGTAGCACAGATACGCAGTATTTT.

The CDR3 protein is CASSRLAGPLEQYF. The DNA for the CDR3 is TGTGCCAGCAGCCGCCTAGCGGGCCCCCTCGAGCAGTACTTC. This sequence joins TRBV28 and TRBJ2-7; 8 positions match TRBD2. The CDR3 sequence is 14 residues long. The V and J ends lost 6 bases and 6 bases, in that order; junction bases with no gene match: 10. CDR1 is MDHEN and CDR2 is SYDVKM in the germline V gene.

This chain's CDR3 is CAIRAGTGVRGYTF. The CDR3 nucleotides read TGTGCCATCAGAGCCGGGACGGGAGTTAGAGGCTACACCTTC. This chain joins TRBV10-3 and TRBJ1-2; tentatively, D is TRBD1 (5 bases). This CDR3 contains 14 residues. Germline V gene sequence: CDR1 ENHRY, CDR2 SYGVKD. The V gene lost 6 bases and the J gene lost 8 bases, with 19 bases spanning the gap.